This T cell receptor beta chain is from a study of blood T cell repertoires in COVID-19. Original processing notes: How many nucleated cells were present was estimated from reference gene primer amplification. Repertoires were generated with immunoSEQ multiplex PCR, while TCRdb's copy carries only in-frame clones and drops some. V, J and clone size derive from that table, while D and trimming were established from the DNA sequence. The table records roughly 46,000 clones, 86% of them present only once. The CDR3 totals 13 residues. V was clipped by 4 bases and J by 5 bases, with 10 bases between them. Looked up from germline, CDR1 is KGHDR and CDR2 is SFDVKD. Enrolled through a virtual design, the participants were between about 18 and 100 years of age and came from 24 US areas.

The TCR comes from a woman aged 50 to 60 who had recovered from COVID-19. The sequencing input was PBMCs or T cells enriched from blood (not recorded which). The chain couples TRBV24-1 to TRBJ1-2, with D unclear. The CDR3: CATSDSNEYGYTF. CDR3 sequence (DNA): TGTGCCACCAGTGACTCGAACGAGTATGGCTACACCTTC.